This T cell receptor (beta chain) originates from a study of T cells after yellow fever vaccination. Researchers made TCR cDNA using 5'RACE template switching, and this step added a universal primer site and UMIs. TCRdb independently ran MiXCR on the 5' RACE reads; one entry per CDR3 protein. The data contain 350,000 to 450,000 distinct CDR3 sequences, over 5% of them singletons. CDR3 length: 15 amino acids. From germline, CDR1 is MNHEY and CDR2 SVGEGT. V lost 7 bases to trimming and J lost 8 bases; unmatched junction nucleotides: 11. Findings and caveats of the study: Most primary-vaccination clones recurred post-booster (nearly 98% CD4, 88% CD8). The CD4 compartment and the CD8 compartment contained a small share of clonotypes in common. Weaker overall, the secondary response nonetheless peaked faster (day 5 versus 15).

Comments on this clonotype: Its cognate antigen is unknown.

This TCR came from a man under 40 who received the YFV17D yellow fever vaccine. The chain employs TRBV6-2 or TRBV6-3 and TRBJ2-1; 10 bases align to TRBD2. The material sequenced was PBMCs, taken 5 days after the yellow fever booster vaccination. CDR3 in amino acids: CASTVSSGSWYEQFF. The CDR3 nucleotides are TGTGCCAGCACGGTTTCTAGCGGGAGTTGGTATGAGCAGTTCTTC.